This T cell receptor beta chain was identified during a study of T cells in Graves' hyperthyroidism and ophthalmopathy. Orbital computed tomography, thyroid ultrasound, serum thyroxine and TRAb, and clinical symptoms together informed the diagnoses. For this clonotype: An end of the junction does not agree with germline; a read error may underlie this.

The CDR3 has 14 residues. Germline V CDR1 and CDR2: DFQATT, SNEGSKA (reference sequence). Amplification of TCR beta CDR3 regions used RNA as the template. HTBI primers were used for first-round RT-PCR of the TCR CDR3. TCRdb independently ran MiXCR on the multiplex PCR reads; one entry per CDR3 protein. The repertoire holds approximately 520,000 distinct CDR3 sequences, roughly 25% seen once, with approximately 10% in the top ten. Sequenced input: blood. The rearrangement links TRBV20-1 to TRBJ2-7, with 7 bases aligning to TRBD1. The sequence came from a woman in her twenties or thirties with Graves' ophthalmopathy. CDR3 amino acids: CSVRQGKFGFEQYF. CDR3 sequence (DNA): TGCAGTGTTAGACAGGGAAAGTTTGGGTTCGAGCAGTACTTC.